The 20 T cell receptor beta chains below all came from one sample that was sequenced in a study of CD8 T cells in ankylosing spondylitis. TCRdb independently ran MiXCR on the 5' RACE reads; one entry per CDR3 protein. The data show about 140,000 distinct CDR3 sequences, with over 10% seen just once and about 4% held by the top ten. Sequencing input: blood, either unsorted or a sorted T cell fraction (not recorded which). The receptors were gathered from a female donor with ankylosing spondylitis or in good health (not recorded which).

This clonotype has ten or more counts. CDR3 sequence: CASSMTENTEAFF. The CDR3 DNA sequence: TGCGCCAGCAGCATGACAGAGAACACTGAAGCTTTCTTT. V and J are TRBV5-1 and TRBJ1-1, with D maybe TRBD1 (5 bases). CDR1 and CDR2 (germline): SGHRS, YFSETQ. This CDR3 is 13 amino acids long. V was clipped by 4 bases and J by 1 base, with 8 bases between them.

About this clonotype: A much larger clone lies a single base off, so this may be a read error. This sequence joins TRBV12-3 or TRBV12-4 and TRBJ1-1; possible D gene TRBD1, 5 bases. V was shortened by 4 bases and J by 5 bases, with 14 bases between the two germline ends. There are 14 residues in the CDR3. This CDR3 reads CASSSPRGSTEAFF. CDR3 nucleotides: TGTGCCAGCAGTTCCCCGAGGGGCTCGACTGAAGCTTTCTTT.

A note on this clonotype: A read error may be the cause here, since a much bigger clone is one base away. This chain joins TRBV7-9 and TRBJ1-4; no reliable D call. Germline CDR1 and CDR2: SEHNR and FQNEAQ (reference sequence). The CDR3 is 11 residues long. The CDR3 reads CTSSASEKLFF. DNA of the CDR3: TGTACCAGCAGCGCGTCTGAAAAACTGTTTTTT.

This clonotype was picked up a small number of times. The chain is built from TRBV3-1 and TRBJ2-1, with TRBD2 as a possible D gene (5 bases). CDR1 is LGHDT, CDR2 YNNKEL, per germline (reference sequence). The CDR3 is made up of 11 amino acids. V lost 4 bases and J 8 bases, leaving 6 bases between the germline ends. CDR3 region: CASSRRDEQFF. CDR3 DNA sequence: TGTGCCAGCAGCCGGCGGGATGAGCAGTTCTTC.

This clonotype was recorded at least ten times. This chain uses TRBV20-1 with TRBJ2-7, with D possibly matching TRBD2 (5 bases). Germline assignment: CDR1 DFQATT and CDR2 SNEGSKA (reference sequence). This CDR3 is 13 amino acids long. CDR3 residues: CRRQMTGTYEQYF. CDR3 nucleotides: TGCAGGCGACAAATGACGGGGACCTACGAGCAGTACTTC.

J is TRBJ2-2 and V is TRBV3-1, with D unclear. V lost 1 base to trimming and J lost 2 bases, with 5 bases between them. The CDR3 length is 14 residues. Per germline, CDR1 LGHDT and CDR2 YNNKEL (reference sequence). The DNA of the CDR3 is TGTGCCAGCAGCCAAGTAGCCAACACCGGGGAGCTGTTTTTT. It encodes CASSQVANTGELFF. The full variable domain, in which reference TRBV3-1 and TRBJ2-2 provide the parts outside the CDR3, is DTAVSQTPKYLVTQMGNDKSIKCEQNLGHDTMYWYKQDSKKFLKIMFSYNNKELIINETVPNRFSPKSPDKAHLNLHINSLELGDSAVYFCASSQVANTGELFFGEGSRLTVL.

This clonotype was seen repeatedly, ten times or more. The chain carries TRBV20-1 and TRBJ1-5; D is unclear. With 8 bases removed from V and 3 bases from J, the gap between germline ends came to 14 bases. The CDR3 length is 13 residues. Germline V CDR1 and CDR2: DFQATT, SNEGSKA (reference sequence). In DNA, the CDR3 is TGCAGTACGTCTAGGAACCCCAATCAGCCCCAGCATTTT. Translating gives CSTSRNPNQPQHF.

This clonotype came up many times. This rearrangement joins TRBV20-1 to TRBJ2-5; TRBD2 aligns across 8 bases. The CDR3 is 14 amino acids. Germline V lookup: CDR1 DFQATT, CDR2 SNEGSKA (reference sequence). V lost 6 bases to trimming and J lost 1 base; unmatched junction nucleotides: 7. This CDR3 is CSALLAGTQETQYF. CDR3 sequence (DNA): TGCAGTGCGCTTTTAGCGGGGACCCAAGAGACCCAGTACTTC.

This clonotype occurred a few times. The chain employs TRBV6-6 and TRBJ2-2; 7 bases align to TRBD1. Germline V CDR1 and CDR2: MNHNY, SVGAGI (reference sequence). This CDR3 is 16 amino acids long. Trimming removed 5 bases from V and 9 bases from J; junction bases left unmatched: 15. The CDR3, as DNA: TGTGCCAGCAGTCCCCCCGGGACAGTCTTAGGCCGGGAGCTGTTTTTT. Amino acid sequence: CASSPPGTVLGRELFF.

Many counts were recorded for this clonotype. This rearrangement joins TRBV20-1 to TRBJ2-7; possible D gene TRBD1, 6 bases. V was trimmed by 0 bases and J by 2 bases, leaving 14 bases between them. Germline V CDR1 and CDR2: DFQATT, SNEGSKA (reference sequence). This CDR3 is 15 amino acids long. CDR3 residues: CSARDLGRGPYEQYF. As DNA, the CDR3 is TGCAGTGCTAGAGATCTGGGCAGGGGCCCCTACGAGCAGTACTTC.

Remarks on this clonotype: A much larger clone sits a single nucleotide away, making a read error possible. V is TRBV7-9 and J is TRBJ2-7, with D perhaps TRBD1 (5 bases). The CDR3 contains 14 residues. Germline CDR1 SEHNR, CDR2 FQNEAQ (reference sequence). The CDR3 region is CTSSLSEQAYEQYF. The CDR3, as DNA: TGTACCAGCAGCTTATCGGAACAGGCCTACGAGCAGTACTTC.

Ten or more counts support this clonotype. V gene TRBV10-2 combines with J gene TRBJ2-1; unclear D gene. Germline V CDR1 and CDR2: WSHSY, SAAADI. With 7 bases removed from V and 12 bases from J, the gap between germline ends came to 19 bases. This CDR3 region has 13 residues. This chain's CDR3 is CASKSDPTMWQFF. The CDR3 DNA follows: TGCGCCAGCAAGTCGGACCCTACAATGTGGCAGTTCTTC.

The chain uses TRBV20-1 and TRBJ2-5; no clear D. This CDR3 has 14 amino acids. V dropped 0 bases and J dropped 5 bases, with 13 bases sitting between them. Per the germline V gene, CDR1 is DFQATT and CDR2 is SNEGSKA (reference sequence). The CDR3 spells CSARDRLVRETQYF. The CDR3, as DNA: TGCAGTGCTAGAGATCGGCTAGTGCGGGAGACCCAGTACTTC.

The sample holds many counts of this clonotype. CDR3 loop: CSARPVSLGEQYF. CDR3 DNA: TGCAGTGCTAGACCGGTTTCCCTCGGGGAGCAGTACTTC. The chain links TRBV20-1 to TRBJ2-7; no definite D call. Germline CDR1 DFQATT, CDR2 SNEGSKA (reference sequence). CDR3 length: 13 residues. The V end lost 2 bases, the J end lost 7 bases, and 15 bases lay between the germline ends.

This clonotype has a count of ten or more. The chain combines TRBV5-1 with TRBJ1-2; 9 nucleotides align to TRBD1. The germline CDR1 and CDR2 sequences are SGHRS and YFSETQ. CDR3 length: 14 residues. J gave up 10 bases and V 4 bases, and 11 bases lay outside the gene matches. The DNA for the CDR3 is TGCGCCAGCAGCGCCGGACAGGGGACGGGTGACTACACCTTC. This sequence encodes CASSAGQGTGDYTF.

This clonotype was observed at least ten times. CDR3 DNA: TGTGCCAGCAGTACGACCCGTGCCCCCTATGGCTACACCTTC. Its protein is CASSTTRAPYGYTF. The V gene is TRBV28, the J gene TRBJ1-2; D ambiguous. With 5 bases removed from V and 4 bases from J, the gap between germline ends came to 14 bases. Germline V CDR1 and CDR2: MDHEN, SYDVKM. The CDR3 spans 14 residues.

The rearrangement links TRBV5-5 to TRBJ2-2; no firm D call. Per germline, CDR1 SGHKS and CDR2 YYEKEE (reference sequence). CDR3 size: 12 residues. The V end was cut by 0 bases, the J end by 7 bases, with 4 bases between. The CDR3 DNA reads TGTGCCAGCAGCTTGGATCGCGGGGAGCTGTTTTTT. Translation gives CASSLDRGELFF.

This clonotype was found many times. The rearrangement uses TRBV28 and TRBJ1-2; a weak D match, TRBD1 (5 bases). Germline CDR1 reads MDHEN; CDR2 reads SYDVKM. The V gene lost 3 bases and the J gene lost 6 bases, with 14 bases spanning the gap. This CDR3 contains 14 residues. In nucleotides, the CDR3 is TGTGCCAGCAGTTTCGGGGGGGGATCTGATGGCTACACCTTC. Translating gives CASSFGGGSDGYTF.

This clonotype was counted once. Possible read error: a much larger clone is one base away. J is TRBJ2-2 and V is TRBV5-1, with 8 positions matching TRBD2. With V trimmed by 6 bases and J by 0 bases, 10 bases remained unmatched. The CDR3 length is 17 residues. CDR1 and CDR2 (germline): SGHRS, YFSETQ. The CDR3 region is CASTIGTRPANTGELFF. The CDR3 DNA reads as TGCGCCAGCACCATCGGGACTAGGCCCGCGAACACCGGGGAGCTGTTTTTT.

Many counts were recorded for this clonotype. The rearrangement uses TRBV7-9 and TRBJ1-5; the D is unclear. Germline lookup yields CDR1 SEHNR and CDR2 FQNEAQ (reference sequence). CDR3 length: 13 residues. Between the trimmed V and J ends, which lost 0 bases and 5 bases, there was a span of 5 bases. The CDR3 protein is CASSLAKDQPQHF. In nucleotides, the CDR3 is TGTGCCAGCAGCTTAGCGAAGGATCAGCCCCAGCATTTT.